Shown below are 19 T cell receptor beta chains from a single sample sequenced in a study of cytomegalovirus exposure and HLA in healthy donors. Data came from immunoSEQ multiplex PCR; TCRdb stores just in-frame clones and leaves some out. The repertoire consists of around 300,000 clones, with 65% to 90% occurring once and the leading ten covering about 1%. The sample was PBMCs. The receptors shown here come from a woman under 30 in good health and CMV-seronegative.

This rearrangement joins TRBV5-1 to TRBJ1-1; no clear D gene. This CDR3 is built from 15 residues. Germline values: CDR1 SGHRS, CDR2 YFSETQ. Trimming took 0 bases from V and 3 from J, leaving 12 bases between them. The CDR3 sequence: CASSLAREVDTEAFF. The CDR3 DNA is TGCGCCAGCAGCTTGGCCCGCGAGGTGGACACTGAAGCTTTCTTT.

The chain recombines TRBV7-3 with TRBJ2-2; D unclear. CDR1 and CDR2 from the germline V gene are SGHTA and FQGTGA. The CDR3 runs to 15 residues. V dropped 1 base and J dropped 0 bases, with 6 bases sitting between them. The CDR3 loop reads CASSLSGTNTGELFF. CDR3 nucleotide sequence: TGTGCCAGCAGCTTAAGCGGAACGAACACCGGGGAGCTGTTTTTT.

The CDR3 nucleotides read TGTGCCAGCAGTCCGAACAGGGGGAATGAAAAACTGTTTTTT. Translated: CASSPNRGNEKLFF. The chain uses TRBV27 and TRBJ1-4; 8 bases line up with TRBD1. CDR1 is MNHEY and CDR2 is SMNVEV in the germline V gene (reference sequence). This CDR3 is 14 amino acids long. The ends lost 5 bases at V and 5 bases at J; junction bases unmatched: 4.

This sequence joins TRBV28 and TRBJ1-2; 8 bases map to TRBD1. This CDR3 comprises 15 residues. Trimming took 8 bases from V and 7 from J; bases not matched to a gene: 15. Germline-derived CDR1 and CDR2 are MDHEN and SYDVKM. CDR3 amino acids: CASGHMGQEIGGYTF. The DNA of the CDR3 is TGTGCCAGCGGACACATGGGACAGGAGATTGGTGGCTACACCTTC.

The chain recombines TRBV6-5 with TRBJ1-5, with 8 nucleotides matching TRBD1. J lost 3 bases, V lost 5 bases, and 3 bases had no gene match. The CDR3 sequence is 14 residues long. CDR1 and CDR2 from the germline V gene are MNHEY and SVGAGI. The CDR3 nucleotides read TGTGCCAGCAGTCACAGGGGGAACAATCAGCCCCAGCATTTT. This gives the protein CASSHRGNNQPQHF.

DNA of the CDR3: TGTGCCAGCAGCTCAATCCGGGACATCCTCTACGAGCAGTACTTC. Protein product: CASSSIRDILYEQYF. The chain employs TRBV5-5 and TRBJ2-7, with a tentative D call TRBD1 (6 bases). V was shortened by 3 bases and J by 3 bases, with 16 bases between the two germline ends. CDR1 is SGHKS, CDR2 YYEKEE, per germline (reference sequence). This CDR3 is 15 amino acids long.

The chain has TRBV7-8 and TRBJ2-7; 9 bases are a match to TRBD2. The CDR3 consists of 18 residues. Losses at the gene ends were 3 bases for V and 0 bases for J; bases not matched to a gene: 12. The germline CDR1 and CDR2 sequences are SGHVS and FQNEAQ. The CDR3 nucleotides are TGTGCCAGCAGCTTTATCCGTGCGGGAGGGCCAATCTCCTACGAGCAGTACTTC. This gives the protein CASSFIRAGGPISYEQYF. The full variable domain, in which reference TRBV7-8 and TRBJ2-7 provide the parts outside the CDR3, is GAGVSQSPRYKVAKRGQDVALRCDPISGHVSLFWYQQALGQGPEFLTYFQNEAQLDKSGLPSDRFFAERPEGSVSTLKIQRTQQEDSAVYLCASSFIRAGGPISYEQYFGPGTRLTVT.

The chain is built from TRBV5-1 and TRBJ1-2; unclear D gene. V lost 5 bases and J 7 bases, leaving 15 bases between the germline ends. Germline assignment: CDR1 SGHRS and CDR2 YFSETQ. This CDR3 has 13 residues. CDR3 loop: CASSLGLAAGYTF. In DNA, the CDR3 is TGCGCCAGCAGTCTAGGCTTGGCGGCTGGCTACACCTTC.

This clone was detected only once. The chain recombines TRBV10-1 with TRBJ2-3; tentative D call: TRBD1 (5 bases). With 9 bases removed from V and 0 bases from J, the gap between germline ends came to 16 bases. The CDR3 runs 15 residues. Germline V lookup: CDR1 WNHNN, CDR2 SYGVQD (reference sequence). DNA for the CDR3: TGCGCCAGTAATACGACAGAAACTAGCACAGATACGCAGTATTTT. It codes for CASNTTETSTDTQYF.

The CDR3 DNA follows: TGCGCCAGCAGCCGGTGGGCATCGGGCACAGATACGCAGTATTTT. Translated, it gives CASSRWASGTDTQYF. The chain combines TRBV5-1 with TRBJ2-3; D remains ambiguous. Germline CDR1 SGHRS, CDR2 YFSETQ. This CDR3 is 15 amino acids long. Trimming removed 4 bases at V and 1 base at J, with 13 bases between.

V and J are TRBV18 and TRBJ1-2, with D maybe TRBD1 (5 bases). The V end was cut by 2 bases, the J end by 0 bases, with 7 bases between. CDR1 is KGHSH, CDR2 LQKENI, per germline. The CDR3 spans 14 residues. The CDR3 region is CASSPGASNYGYTF. CDR3 nucleotide sequence: TGTGCCAGCTCACCAGGGGCTTCTAACTATGGCTACACCTTC.

The chain recombines TRBV15 with TRBJ2-7; D is possibly TRBD1 (6 bases). The CDR3 has 14 amino acids. V was clipped by 7 bases and J by 1 base, with 14 bases between them. Per germline, CDR1 LNHNV and CDR2 YYDKDF (reference sequence). Written as DNA, the CDR3 is TGTGCCACCACCAAGGAAGGGGGATCCTACGAGCAGTACTTC. Amino acid sequence: CATTKEGGSYEQYF.

The chain employs TRBV6-5 and TRBJ1-1; 8 nucleotides match TRBD1. The CDR3 consists of 13 residues. The J segment lost 8 bases and the V segment lost 2 bases, leaving 4 bases of the junction unmatched. Germline values: CDR1 MNHEY, CDR2 SVGAGI. The CDR3 bases are TGTGCCAGCAGTTACAGGACAGGGAGCGAAGCTTTCTTT. Its translation is CASSYRTGSEAFF.

This clone has just a few counts. The chain joins TRBV6-1 to TRBJ1-2, with TRBD1 matching over 7 bases. Germline V CDR1 and CDR2: MNHNS, SASEGT. The CDR3 sequence is 13 residues long. With V trimmed by 10 bases and J by 6 bases, 11 bases remained unmatched. The CDR3 spells CATSLQGMDGYTF. DNA for the CDR3: TGTGCCACCTCACTACAGGGGATGGATGGCTACACCTTC.

Only a few counts were recorded for this clone. The CDR3 nucleotides are TGTGCCAGCCAACCAGGGACAGGCTATGGCTACACCTTC. Translating gives CASQPGTGYGYTF. The V gene is TRBV27, the J gene TRBJ1-2; TRBD1 agrees at 8 bases. The V segment lost 8 bases and the J segment 4 bases; nucleotides outside the gene matches: 6. Per the germline V gene, CDR1 is MNHEY and CDR2 is SMNVEV (reference sequence). This CDR3 has 13 amino acids.

This clone was counted a single time. The CDR3 protein is CASSRTGTGGSKNYGYTF. CDR3 nucleotide sequence: TGTGCCAGCAGCCGGACCGGGACAGGAGGGAGTAAGAACTATGGCTACACCTTC. V usage is TRBV11-2 and J usage is TRBJ1-2, with 8 bases identical to TRBD1. The CDR3 is made up of 18 amino acids. J gave up 2 bases and V 5 bases, and 16 bases lay outside the gene matches. CDR1 and CDR2 (germline): SGHAT, FQNNGV. Complete variable domain (other parts from reference TRBV11-2 and TRBJ1-2): EAGVAQSPRYKIIEKRQSVAFWCNPISGHATLYWYQQILGQGPKLLIQFQNNGVVDDSQLPKDRFSAERLKGVDSTLKIQPAKLEDSAVYLCASSRTGTGGSKNYGYTFGSGTRLTVV.

The chain recombines TRBV6-1 with TRBJ1-4; D unresolved. V was pared by 1 base and J by 6 bases, with 6 bases between. Germline V gene sequence: CDR1 MNHNS, CDR2 SASEGT. The CDR3 totals 13 residues. The CDR3 sequence is CASSEGADEKLFF. CDR3 DNA: TGTGCCAGCAGTGAAGGGGCAGATGAAAAACTGTTTTTT.

CDR3 protein: CASSQDEGWAQPQHF. CDR3 coding DNA: TGCGCCAGCAGCCAAGATGAGGGTTGGGCTCAGCCCCAGCATTTT. This sequence joins TRBV4-3 and TRBJ1-5; D gene unclear. The germline CDR1 and CDR2 sequences are LGHNA and YSLEER. There are 15 residues in the CDR3. With 0 bases removed from V and 6 bases from J, the gap between germline ends came to 12 bases.

The chain combines TRBV5-1 with TRBJ1-2; D might be TRBD1 (6 bases). CDR1 is SGHRS, CDR2 YFSETQ, per germline. V lost 1 base, J lost 5 bases, and 12 bases lay in between. The CDR3 spans 14 residues. The CDR3 spells CASSLLSGEYGYTF. The CDR3 DNA is TGCGCCAGCAGCTTGCTTTCAGGGGAATATGGCTACACCTTC.